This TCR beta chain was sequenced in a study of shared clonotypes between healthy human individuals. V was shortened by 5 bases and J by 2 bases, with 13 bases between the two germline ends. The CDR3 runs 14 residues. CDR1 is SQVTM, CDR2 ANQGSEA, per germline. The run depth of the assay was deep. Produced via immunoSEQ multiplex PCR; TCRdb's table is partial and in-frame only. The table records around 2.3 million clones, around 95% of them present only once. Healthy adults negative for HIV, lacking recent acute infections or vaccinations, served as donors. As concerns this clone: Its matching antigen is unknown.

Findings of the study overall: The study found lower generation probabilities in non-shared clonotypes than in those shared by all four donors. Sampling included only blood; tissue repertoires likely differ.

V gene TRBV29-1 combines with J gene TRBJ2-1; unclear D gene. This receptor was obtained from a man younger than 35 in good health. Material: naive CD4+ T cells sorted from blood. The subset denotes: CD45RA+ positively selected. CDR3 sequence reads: CSVPAPGTYNEQFF. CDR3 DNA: TGCAGCGTTCCGGCACCTGGTACCTACAATGAGCAGTTCTTC.